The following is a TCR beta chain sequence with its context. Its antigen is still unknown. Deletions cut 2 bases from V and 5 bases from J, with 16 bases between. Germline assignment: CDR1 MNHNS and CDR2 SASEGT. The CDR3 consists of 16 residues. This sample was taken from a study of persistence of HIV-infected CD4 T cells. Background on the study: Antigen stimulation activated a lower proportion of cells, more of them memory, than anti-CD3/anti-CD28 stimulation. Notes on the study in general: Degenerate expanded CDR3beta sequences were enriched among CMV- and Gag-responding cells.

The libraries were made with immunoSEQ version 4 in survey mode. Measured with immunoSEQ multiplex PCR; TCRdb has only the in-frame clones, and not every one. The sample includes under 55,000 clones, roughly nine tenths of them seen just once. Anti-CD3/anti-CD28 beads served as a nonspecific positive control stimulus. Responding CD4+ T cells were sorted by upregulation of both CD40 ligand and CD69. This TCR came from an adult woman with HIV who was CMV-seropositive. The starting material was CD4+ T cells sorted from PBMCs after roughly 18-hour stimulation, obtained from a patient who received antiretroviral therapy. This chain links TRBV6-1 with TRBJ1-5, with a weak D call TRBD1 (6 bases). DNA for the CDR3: TGTGCCAGCAGTGAAACGGACAGTTTTCAAGATCAGCCCCAGCATTTT. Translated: CASSETDSFQDQPQHF.